This passage covers 3 T cell receptor beta chains from one sample sequenced in a study of CD8+ T cells in alopecia areata. The treatment is: oral pan-JAK inhibitor, 5-10 mg twice daily. Isolated RNA was reverse transcribed into cDNA used as the sequencing template. The data were produced by immunoSEQ multiplex PCR, yet TCRdb's version contains in-frame clones alone and is incomplete. The sample shows about 180,000 clones, 58% of them seen only once. This specimen consisted of CD4+ T cells sorted from blood, obtained around week 55, from a patient treated with tofacitinib. The receptors here all came from a human donor with alopecia areata.

This sequence joins TRBV5-6 and TRBJ1-6; no reliable D call. This CDR3 comprises 16 residues. The V and J ends lost 0 bases and 9 bases respectively, with 16 bases between them. Germline-derived CDR1 and CDR2 are SGHDT and YYEEEE. In DNA form, the CDR3 reads TGTGCCAGCAGCTTGGATCGCCCCCTGGTGGGTTCACCCCTCCACTTT. It encodes CASSLDRPLVGSPLHF.

There are a few counts of this clone. J is TRBJ2-5 and V is TRBV29-1; D is uncertain. The V gene's germline CDR1 is SQVTM and CDR2 ANQGSEA. The V end lost 2 bases, the J end lost 5 bases, and 6 bases lay between the germline ends. The CDR3 length is 11 residues. CDR3 DNA: TGCAGCGTTGAATGGGTTGAGACCCAGTACTTC. Protein product: CSVEWVETQYF.

V usage is TRBV25-1 and J usage is TRBJ2-1; a weak D match, TRBD2 (5 bases). This CDR3 is 13 amino acids long. Germline-derived CDR1 and CDR2 are MGHDK and SYGVNS. Trimming took off 4 bases at V and 10 bases at J, with 14 bases between the two ends. CDR3 residues: CASSALRVGEQFF. CDR3 coding DNA: TGTGCCAGCAGTGCCTTGAGGGTAGGCGAGCAGTTCTTC. Together with reference TRBV25-1 and TRBJ2-1, the CDR3 gives the full variable domain: EADIYQTPRYLVIGTGKKITLECSQTMGHDKMYWYQQDPGMELHLIHYSYGVNSTEKGDLSSESTVSRIRTEHFPLTLESARPSHTSQYLCASSALRVGEQFFGPGTRLTVL.